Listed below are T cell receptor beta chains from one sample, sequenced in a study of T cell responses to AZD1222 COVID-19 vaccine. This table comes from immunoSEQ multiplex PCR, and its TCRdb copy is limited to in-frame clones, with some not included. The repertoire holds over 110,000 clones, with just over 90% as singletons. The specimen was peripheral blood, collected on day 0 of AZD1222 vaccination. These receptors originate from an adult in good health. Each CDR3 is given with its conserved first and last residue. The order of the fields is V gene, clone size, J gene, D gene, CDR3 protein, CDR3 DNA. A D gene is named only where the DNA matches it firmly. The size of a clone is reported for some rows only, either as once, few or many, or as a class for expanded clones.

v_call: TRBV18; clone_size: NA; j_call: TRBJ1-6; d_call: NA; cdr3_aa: CASSNGVGSPLHF; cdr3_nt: TGTGCCAGCTCAAATGGGGTCGGGTCACCCCTCCACTTT
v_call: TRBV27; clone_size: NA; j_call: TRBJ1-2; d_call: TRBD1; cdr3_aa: CASSPHPGQPYGYTF; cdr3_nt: TGTGCCAGCAGTCCTCACCCGGGACAGCCCTATGGCTACACCTTC
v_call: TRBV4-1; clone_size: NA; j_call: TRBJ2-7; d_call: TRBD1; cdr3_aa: CASSWTGGGEQYF; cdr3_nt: TGCGCCAGCAGCTGGACAGGGGGAGGCGAGCAGTACTTC
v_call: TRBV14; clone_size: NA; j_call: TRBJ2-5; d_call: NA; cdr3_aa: CASSRLGGEVGETQYF; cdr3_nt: TGTGCCAGCAGCCGCCTCGGGGGAGAAGTCGGGGAGACCCAGTACTTC
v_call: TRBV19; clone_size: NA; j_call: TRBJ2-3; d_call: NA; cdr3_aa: CASSMSGSQVDTQYF; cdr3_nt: TGTGCCAGTAGTATGTCGGGCTCCCAGGTAGATACGCAGTATTTT
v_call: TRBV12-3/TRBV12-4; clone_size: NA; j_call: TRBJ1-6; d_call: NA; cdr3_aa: CASTLTGLLPLHF; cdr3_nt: TGTGCCAGCACCCTTACGGGACTTTTACCCCTCCACTTT
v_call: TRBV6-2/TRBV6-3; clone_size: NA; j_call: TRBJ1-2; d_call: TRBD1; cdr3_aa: CASSTDRGGYTF; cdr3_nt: TGTGCCAGCAGTACGGACAGGGGCGGCTACACCTTC
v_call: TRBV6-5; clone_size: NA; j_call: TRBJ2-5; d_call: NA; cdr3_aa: CASSSQTSQETQYF; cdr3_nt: TGTGCCAGCAGTTCTCAGACATCGCAAGAGACCCAGTACTTC
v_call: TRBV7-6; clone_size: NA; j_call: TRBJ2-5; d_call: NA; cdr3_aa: CASSLDRLAPQETQYF; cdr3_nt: TGTGCCAGCAGCTTAGACCGGCTAGCGCCCCAAGAGACCCAGTACTTC
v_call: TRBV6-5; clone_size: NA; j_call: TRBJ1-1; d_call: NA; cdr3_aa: CASSSGTSPTSEAFF; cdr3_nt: TGTGCCAGCAGTTCGGGGACAAGTCCGACATCGGAGGCTTTCTTT
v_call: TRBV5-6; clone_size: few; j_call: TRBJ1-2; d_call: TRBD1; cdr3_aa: CASSLGRGPNYGYTF; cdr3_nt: TGTGCCAGCAGCTTGGGCAGGGGGCCGAACTATGGCTACACCTTC
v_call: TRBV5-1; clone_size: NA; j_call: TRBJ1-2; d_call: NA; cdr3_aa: CASRSSFYGYTF; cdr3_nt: TGCGCCAGCAGATCCAGTTTCTATGGCTACACCTTC
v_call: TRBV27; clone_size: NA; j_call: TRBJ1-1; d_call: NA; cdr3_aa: CASSLRRVGTEAFF; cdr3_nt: TGTGCCAGCAGTCTGCGTCGGGTGGGCACTGAAGCTTTCTTT
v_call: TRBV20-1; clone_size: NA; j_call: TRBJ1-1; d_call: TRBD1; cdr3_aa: CSASYTGQGEAFF; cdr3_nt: TGCAGTGCTAGTTACACGGGACAGGGTGAAGCTTTCTTT
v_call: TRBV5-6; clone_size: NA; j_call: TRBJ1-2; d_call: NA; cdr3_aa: CASSLGQGNYGYTF; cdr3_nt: TGTGCCAGCAGCTTGGGCCAGGGTAACTATGGCTACACCTTC
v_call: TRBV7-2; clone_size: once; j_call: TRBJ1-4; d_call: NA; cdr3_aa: CASSLGGNNEKLFF; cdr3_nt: TGTGCCAGCAGCCTCGGGGGAAACAATGAAAAACTGTTTTTT
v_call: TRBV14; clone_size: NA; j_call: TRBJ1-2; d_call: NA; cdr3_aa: CASSQIGQSYGYTF; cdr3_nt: TGTGCCAGCAGCCAAATCGGACAGAGCTATGGCTACACCTTC
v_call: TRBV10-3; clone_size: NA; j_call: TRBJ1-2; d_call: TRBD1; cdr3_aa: CAISDPRSGQSYGYTF; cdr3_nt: TGTGCCATCAGTGACCCTAGGTCGGGACAGAGCTATGGCTACACCTTC
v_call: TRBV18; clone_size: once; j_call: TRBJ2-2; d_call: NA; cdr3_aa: CASSPASTGELFF; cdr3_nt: TGTGCCAGCTCCCCGGCTAGCACCGGGGAGCTGTTTTTT
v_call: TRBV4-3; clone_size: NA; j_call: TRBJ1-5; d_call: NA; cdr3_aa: CASSQDIRVLQPQHF; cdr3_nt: TGCGCCAGCAGCCAAGATATCAGGGTTCTACAGCCCCAGCATTTT
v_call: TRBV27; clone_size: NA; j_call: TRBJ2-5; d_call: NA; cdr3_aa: CASSLSREETQYF; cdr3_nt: TGTGCCAGCAGTTTATCTCGGGAAGAGACCCAGTACTTC
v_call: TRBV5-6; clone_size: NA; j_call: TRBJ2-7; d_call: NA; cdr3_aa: CASTKGGRGAPYEQYF; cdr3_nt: TGTGCCAGCACCAAGGGGGGCAGGGGCGCCCCCTACGAGCAGTACTTC
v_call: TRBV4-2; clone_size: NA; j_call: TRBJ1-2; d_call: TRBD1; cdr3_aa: CASSQPITDRGMEGYTF; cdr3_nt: TGTGCCAGCAGCCAACCTATAACGGACAGGGGGATGGAGGGCTACACCTTC
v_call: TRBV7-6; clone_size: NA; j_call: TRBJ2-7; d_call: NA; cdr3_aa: CASSLVAVPSSEQYF; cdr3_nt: TGTGCCAGCAGCTTAGTCGCAGTCCCCTCGAGCGAGCAGTACTTC
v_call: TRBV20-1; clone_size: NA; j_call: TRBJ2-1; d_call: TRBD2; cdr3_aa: CSAPLAGGPIF; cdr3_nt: TGCAGTGCTCCCCTAGCGGGGGGGCCGATCTTC
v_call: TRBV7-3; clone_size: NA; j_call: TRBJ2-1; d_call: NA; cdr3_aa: CASSSTGEQFF; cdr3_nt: TGTGCCAGCAGCTCCACGGGTGAGCAGTTCTTC
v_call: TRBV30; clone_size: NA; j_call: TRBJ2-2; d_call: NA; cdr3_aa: CAWSVRMGTGELFF; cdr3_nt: TGTGCCTGGAGTGTACGTATGGGGACCGGGGAGCTGTTTTTT
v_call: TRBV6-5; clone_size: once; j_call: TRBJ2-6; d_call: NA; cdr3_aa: CASSYSNGANVLTF; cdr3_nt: TGTGCCAGCAGTTACTCGAATGGGGCCAACGTCCTGACTTTC
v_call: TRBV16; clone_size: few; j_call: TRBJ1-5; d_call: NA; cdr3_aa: CASSQSQQGYQPQHF; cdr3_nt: TGTGCCAGCAGCCAATCTCAACAGGGCTATCAGCCCCAGCATTTT
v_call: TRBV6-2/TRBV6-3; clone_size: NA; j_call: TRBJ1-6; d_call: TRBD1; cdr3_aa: CASSYPTGPNSPLHF; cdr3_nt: TGTGCCAGCAGTTACCCGACAGGGCCGAATTCACCCCTCCACTTT
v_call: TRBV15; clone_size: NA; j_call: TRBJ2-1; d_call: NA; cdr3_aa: CATSRGVSPGRHNEQFF; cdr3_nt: TGTGCCACCAGCAGGGGGGTTAGCCCCGGGCGTCACAATGAGCAGTTCTTC
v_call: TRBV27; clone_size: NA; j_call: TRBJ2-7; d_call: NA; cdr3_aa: CASSSSGQEQYF; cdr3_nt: TGTGCCAGCAGTTCCTCTGGACAAGAGCAATACTTC
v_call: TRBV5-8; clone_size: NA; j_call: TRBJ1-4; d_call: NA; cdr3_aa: CASSRIAGNEKLFF; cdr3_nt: TGTGCCAGCAGTCGTATAGCGGGTAACGAAAAACTGTTTTTT
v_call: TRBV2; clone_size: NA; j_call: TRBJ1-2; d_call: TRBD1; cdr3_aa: CASNYRDSDLYGYTF; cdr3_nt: TGTGCCAGTAACTACCGGGACAGCGATCTCTATGGCTACACCTTC
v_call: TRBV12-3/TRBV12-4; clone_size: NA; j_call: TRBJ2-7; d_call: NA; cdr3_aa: CASSRSTAYEQYF; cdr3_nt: TGTGCCAGCAGTCGATCGACAGCCTACGAGCAGTACTTC
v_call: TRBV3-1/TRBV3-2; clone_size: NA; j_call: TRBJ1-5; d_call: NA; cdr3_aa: CASSQDQMSNQPQHF; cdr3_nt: TGTGCCAGCAGCCAAGATCAGATGTCGAATCAGCCCCAGCATTTT
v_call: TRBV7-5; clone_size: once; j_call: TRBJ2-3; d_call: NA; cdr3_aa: CARSLVGTSGGALSQGTQYF; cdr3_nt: TGTGCCAGAAGCTTAGTGGGGACTAGCGGGGGGGCTCTTTCACAGGGTACGCAGTATTTT
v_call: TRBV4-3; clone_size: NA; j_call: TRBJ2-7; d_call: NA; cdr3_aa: CASSQNQRGEQYF; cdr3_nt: TGCGCCAGCAGCCAGAACCAAAGGGGCGAGCAGTACTTC
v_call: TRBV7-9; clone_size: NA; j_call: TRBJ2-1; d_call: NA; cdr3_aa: CASSLVTLGSYNEQFF; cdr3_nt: TGTGCCAGCAGCTTAGTCACCTTAGGGTCCTACAATGAGCAGTTCTTC
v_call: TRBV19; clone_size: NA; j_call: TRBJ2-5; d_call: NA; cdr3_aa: CASSMGRGPEETQYF; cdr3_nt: TGTGCCAGTAGTATGGGGCGGGGGCCCGAAGAGACCCAGTACTTC
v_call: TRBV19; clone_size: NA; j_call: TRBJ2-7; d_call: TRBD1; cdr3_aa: CASSTGQQTYEQYF; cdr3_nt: TGTGCCAGTAGTACGGGACAGCAAACCTACGAGCAGTACTTC